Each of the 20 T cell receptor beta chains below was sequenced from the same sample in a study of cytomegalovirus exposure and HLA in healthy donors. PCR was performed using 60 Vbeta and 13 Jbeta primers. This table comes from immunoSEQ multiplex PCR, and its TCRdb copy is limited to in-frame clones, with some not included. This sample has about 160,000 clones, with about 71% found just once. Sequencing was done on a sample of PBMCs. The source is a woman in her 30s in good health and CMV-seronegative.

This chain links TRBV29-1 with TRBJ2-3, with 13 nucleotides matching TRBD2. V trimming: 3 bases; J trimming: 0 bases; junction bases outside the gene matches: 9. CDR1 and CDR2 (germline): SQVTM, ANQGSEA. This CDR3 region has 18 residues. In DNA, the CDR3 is TGCAGCGTTGATAGAGGGACTAGCGGGACCACTAGCACAGATACGCAGTATTTT. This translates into CSVDRGTSGTTSTDTQYF.

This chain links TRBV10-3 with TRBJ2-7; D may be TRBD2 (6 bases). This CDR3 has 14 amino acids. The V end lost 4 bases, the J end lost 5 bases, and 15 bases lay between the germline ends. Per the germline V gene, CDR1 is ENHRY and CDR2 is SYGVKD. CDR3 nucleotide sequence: TGTGCCATCAGTGGAGCGGGTTCCGGAGACGAGCAGTACTTC. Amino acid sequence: CAISGAGSGDEQYF.

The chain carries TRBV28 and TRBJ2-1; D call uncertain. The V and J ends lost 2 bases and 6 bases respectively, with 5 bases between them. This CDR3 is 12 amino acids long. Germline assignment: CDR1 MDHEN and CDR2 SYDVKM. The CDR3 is CASSLLGNEQFF. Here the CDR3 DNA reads TGTGCCAGCAGTTTACTAGGCAATGAGCAGTTCTTC.

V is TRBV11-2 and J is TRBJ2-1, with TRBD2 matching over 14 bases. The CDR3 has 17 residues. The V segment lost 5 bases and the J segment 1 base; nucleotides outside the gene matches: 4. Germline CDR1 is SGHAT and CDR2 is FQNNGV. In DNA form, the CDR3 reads TGTGCCAGCAGCAACGGACTAGCGGGGGGATCCTACAATGAGCAGTTCTTC. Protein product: CASSNGLAGGSYNEQFF.

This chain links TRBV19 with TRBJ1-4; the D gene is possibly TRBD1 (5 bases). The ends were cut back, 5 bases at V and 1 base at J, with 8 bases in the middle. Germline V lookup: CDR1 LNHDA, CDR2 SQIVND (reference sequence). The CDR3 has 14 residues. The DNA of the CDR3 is TGTGCCAGTAGTGTCGACAGAACTAATGAAAAACTGTTTTTT. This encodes CASSVDRTNEKLFF.

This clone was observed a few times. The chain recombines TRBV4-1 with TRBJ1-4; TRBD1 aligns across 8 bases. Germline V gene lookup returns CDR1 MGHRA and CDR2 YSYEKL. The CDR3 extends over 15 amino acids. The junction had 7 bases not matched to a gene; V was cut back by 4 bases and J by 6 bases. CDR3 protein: CASSLDRGWDEKLFF. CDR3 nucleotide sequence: TGCGCCAGCAGCCTTGACAGGGGTTGGGATGAAAAACTGTTTTTT.

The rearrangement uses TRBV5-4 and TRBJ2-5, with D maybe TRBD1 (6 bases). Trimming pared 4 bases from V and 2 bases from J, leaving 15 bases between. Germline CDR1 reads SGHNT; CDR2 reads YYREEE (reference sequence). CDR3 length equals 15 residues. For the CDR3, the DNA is TGTGCCAGCAGCCGAACAGGGACACCACAAGAGACCCAGTACTTC. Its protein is CASSRTGTPQETQYF.

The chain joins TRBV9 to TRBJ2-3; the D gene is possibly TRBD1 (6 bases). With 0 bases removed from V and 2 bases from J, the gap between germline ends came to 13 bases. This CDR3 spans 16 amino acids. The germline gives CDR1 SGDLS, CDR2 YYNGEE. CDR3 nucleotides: TGTGCCAGCAGCGTAGCCTCGGACAGTTACACAGATACGCAGTATTTT. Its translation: CASSVASDSYTDTQYF.

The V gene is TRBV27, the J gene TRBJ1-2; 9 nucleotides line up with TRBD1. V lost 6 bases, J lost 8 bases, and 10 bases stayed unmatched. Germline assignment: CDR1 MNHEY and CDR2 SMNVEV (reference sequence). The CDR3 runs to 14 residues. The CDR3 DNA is TGTGCCAGCAGCTACACAGGGGGCGCGACCGGCTACACCTTC. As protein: CASSYTGGATGYTF.

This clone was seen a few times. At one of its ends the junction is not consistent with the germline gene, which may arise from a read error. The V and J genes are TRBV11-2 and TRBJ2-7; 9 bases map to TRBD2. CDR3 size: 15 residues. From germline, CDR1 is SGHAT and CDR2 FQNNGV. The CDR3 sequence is CASSLEIAGDYEQYF. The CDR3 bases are TGTGCCAGCAGTTTAGAAATAGCGGGGGACTACGAGCAGTACTTC.

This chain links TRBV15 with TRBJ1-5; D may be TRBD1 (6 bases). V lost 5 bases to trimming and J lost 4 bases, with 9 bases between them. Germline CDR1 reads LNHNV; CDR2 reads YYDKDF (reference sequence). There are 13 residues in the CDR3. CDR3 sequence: CATSGQRNQPQHF. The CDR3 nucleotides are TGTGCCACCAGCGGACAGCGGAATCAGCCCCAGCATTTT.

The CDR3 is CASSEGGTNYGYTF. As DNA, the CDR3 is TGTGCCAGCAGTGAAGGGGGCACAAACTATGGCTACACCTTC. The chain is built from TRBV2 and TRBJ1-2; D is perhaps TRBD1 (5 bases). This CDR3 region has 14 residues. The V gene lost 1 base and the J gene lost 2 bases, with 8 bases spanning the gap. Germline CDR1 reads SNHLY; CDR2 reads FYNNEI. Full variable domain (outside the CDR3, taken from reference TRBV2 and TRBJ1-2): EPEVTQTPSHQVTQMGQEVILRCVPISNHLYFYWYRQILGQKVEFLVSFYNNEISEKSEIFDDQFSVERPDGSNFTLKIRSTKLEDSAMYFCASSEGGTNYGYTFGSGTRLTVV.

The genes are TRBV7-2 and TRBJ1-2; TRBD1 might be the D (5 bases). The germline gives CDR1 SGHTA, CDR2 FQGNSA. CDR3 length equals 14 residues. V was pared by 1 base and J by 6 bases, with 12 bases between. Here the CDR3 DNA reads TGTGCCAGCAGCTTAGATGACAGCGACCATGGCTACACCTTC. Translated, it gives CASSLDDSDHGYTF.

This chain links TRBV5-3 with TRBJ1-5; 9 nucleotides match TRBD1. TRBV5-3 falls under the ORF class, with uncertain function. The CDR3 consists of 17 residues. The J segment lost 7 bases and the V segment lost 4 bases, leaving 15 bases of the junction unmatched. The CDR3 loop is CARSLPGQGIWGQPQHF. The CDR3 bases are TGTGCCAGAAGCCTACCCGGACAGGGGATTTGGGGACAGCCCCAGCATTTT.

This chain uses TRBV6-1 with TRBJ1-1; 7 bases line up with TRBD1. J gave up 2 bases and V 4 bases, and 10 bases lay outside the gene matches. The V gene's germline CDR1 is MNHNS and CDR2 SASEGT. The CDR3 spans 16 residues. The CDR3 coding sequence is TGTGCCAGCAGTGCTATAGGGGGCAGCGCTAACACTGAAGCTTTCTTT. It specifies CASSAIGGSANTEAFF.

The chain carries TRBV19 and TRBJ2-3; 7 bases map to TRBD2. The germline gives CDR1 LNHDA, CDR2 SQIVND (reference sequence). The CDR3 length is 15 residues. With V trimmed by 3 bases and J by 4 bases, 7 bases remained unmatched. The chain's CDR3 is CASSMMAGVPDTQYF. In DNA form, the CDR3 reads TGTGCCAGTAGTATGATGGCGGGAGTCCCAGATACGCAGTATTTT.

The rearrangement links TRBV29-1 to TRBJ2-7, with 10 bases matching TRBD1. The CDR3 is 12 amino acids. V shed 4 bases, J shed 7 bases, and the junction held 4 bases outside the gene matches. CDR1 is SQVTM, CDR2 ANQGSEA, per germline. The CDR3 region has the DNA TGCAGCGTTGGACAGGGGGCGCTTGAGCAGTACTTC. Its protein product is CSVGQGALEQYF.

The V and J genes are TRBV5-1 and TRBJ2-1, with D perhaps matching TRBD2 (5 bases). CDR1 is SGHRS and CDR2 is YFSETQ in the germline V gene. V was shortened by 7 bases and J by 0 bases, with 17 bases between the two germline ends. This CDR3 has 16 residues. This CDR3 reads CASASMSGSSYNEQFF. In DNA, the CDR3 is TGCGCCAGCGCCTCCATGAGCGGAAGCTCCTACAATGAGCAGTTCTTC.

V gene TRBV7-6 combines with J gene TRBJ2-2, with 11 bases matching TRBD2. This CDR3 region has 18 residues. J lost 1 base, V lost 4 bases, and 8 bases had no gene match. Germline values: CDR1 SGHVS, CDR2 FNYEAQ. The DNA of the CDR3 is TGTGCCAGCAGCTCTACCGCCGGGACTAGCGGGAACACCGGGGAGCTGTTTTTT. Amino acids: CASSSTAGTSGNTGELFF.

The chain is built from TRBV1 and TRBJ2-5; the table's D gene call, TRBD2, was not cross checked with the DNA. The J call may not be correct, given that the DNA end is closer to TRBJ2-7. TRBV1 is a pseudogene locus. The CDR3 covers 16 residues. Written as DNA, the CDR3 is TGCACCAGCAGCCAAAAAGGGCGGGAGGGCCCCTACGAGCAGTACTTC. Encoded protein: CTSSQKGREGPYEQYF.